This TCR beta chain derives from a study of blood T cell repertoires in COVID-19. Germline V CDR1 and CDR2: KGHSH, LQKENI. The CDR3 extends over 17 amino acids. Unmatched junction bases numbered 3, after V lost 2 bases and J lost 0 bases. As processed by the authors: Amplification of reference gene primers provided the estimated nucleated cell counts. Repertoires were generated with immunoSEQ multiplex PCR, while TCRdb's copy carries only in-frame clones and drops some. V and J calls and clone size follow that table, whereas D and trimming were derived from the DNA. Here the sample spans some 150,000 clones, roughly 90% being singletons.

Sequenced input: peripheral blood. The genes are TRBV18 and TRBJ2-6, with 8 bases lining up with TRBD2. This receptor was taken from a human donor in a cohort sampled during active COVID-19. The CDR3 region is CASSPSRGGSGANVLTF. The CDR3 coding sequence is TGTGCCAGCTCACCATCCCGGGGGGGCTCTGGGGCCAACGTCCTGACTTTC.